The rows below give T cell receptor beta chains drawn from one sample of a study of blood T cell repertoires in COVID-19. Libraries were prepared by immunoSEQ multiplex PCR; TCRdb keeps only in-frame clonotypes and omits some of them. The top ten hold around a sixth of the sample, which has just over 60,000 clones, 70% to 80% seen once. Sample: peripheral blood. The receptor set was obtained from a man aged 55 to 70 with acute or convalescent COVID-19. CDR3s include the opening cysteine and the closing phenylalanine or tryptophan. Each record gives: CDR3 protein, D gene, CDR3 length, V gene, J gene. The D gene is left open where the match is weak.

cdr3_aa: CASRLQTTPGDSLYEQYF
d_call: .
cdr3_length: 18
v_call: TRBV12-2
j_call: TRBJ2-7

cdr3_aa: CASSLWTGWRTEAFF
d_call: TRBD1
cdr3_length: 15
v_call: TRBV6-2/TRBV6-3
j_call: TRBJ1-1

cdr3_aa: CASSETFNQPQHF
d_call: .
cdr3_length: 13
v_call: TRBV10-2
j_call: TRBJ1-5

cdr3_aa: CASSYSEGQPQHF
d_call: .
cdr3_length: 13
v_call: TRBV6-6
j_call: TRBJ1-5

cdr3_aa: CASSPFGGDGDNQPQHF
d_call: .
cdr3_length: 17
v_call: TRBV19
j_call: TRBJ1-5

cdr3_aa: CASSRPGQGSDTQYF
d_call: TRBD1
cdr3_length: 15
v_call: TRBV18
j_call: TRBJ2-3

cdr3_aa: CASSERGTYYGYTF
d_call: .
cdr3_length: 14
v_call: TRBV6-1
j_call: TRBJ1-2

cdr3_aa: CASSRSGRAIEQFF
d_call: TRBD2
cdr3_length: 14
v_call: TRBV5-4
j_call: TRBJ2-1

cdr3_aa: CATSRNRGGTGELFF
d_call: .
cdr3_length: 15
v_call: TRBV24-1
j_call: TRBJ2-2

cdr3_aa: CASSQEPWGTSGSDEQFF
d_call: TRBD2
cdr3_length: 18
v_call: TRBV4-2
j_call: TRBJ2-1

cdr3_aa: CASSLGQGSYEQYF
d_call: TRBD1
cdr3_length: 14
v_call: TRBV5-4
j_call: TRBJ2-7

cdr3_aa: CATSPGTSGSAQFF
d_call: .
cdr3_length: 14
v_call: TRBV24-1
j_call: TRBJ2-1

cdr3_aa: CASRTDRSLTEAFF
d_call: .
cdr3_length: 14
v_call: TRBV19
j_call: TRBJ1-1

cdr3_aa: CASSYSISGVGYTF
d_call: .
cdr3_length: 14
v_call: TRBV6-6
j_call: TRBJ1-2

cdr3_aa: CASSLIGRGAGNTIYF
d_call: .
cdr3_length: 16
v_call: TRBV7-9
j_call: TRBJ1-3

cdr3_aa: CATSRDNRGVDTQYF
d_call: TRBD1
cdr3_length: 15
v_call: TRBV15
j_call: TRBJ2-3

cdr3_aa: CASSPTTGQGYTGELFF
d_call: TRBD1
cdr3_length: 17
v_call: TRBV4-2
j_call: TRBJ2-2

cdr3_aa: CASSLKAPSPNEQFF
d_call: .
cdr3_length: 15
v_call: TRBV11-1
j_call: TRBJ2-1

cdr3_aa: CASIWQEGKGNIQYF
d_call: .
cdr3_length: 15
v_call: TRBV2
j_call: TRBJ2-4

cdr3_aa: CASSLRGRGYEQYF
d_call: .
cdr3_length: 14
v_call: TRBV7-3
j_call: TRBJ2-7

cdr3_aa: CATLYRTGVLIEQYF
d_call: TRBD1
cdr3_length: 15
v_call: TRBV10-3
j_call: TRBJ2-7

cdr3_aa: CASSRDRGLHTGELFF
d_call: TRBD1
cdr3_length: 16
v_call: TRBV11-2
j_call: TRBJ2-2

cdr3_aa: CASKGQGAVHEQYF
d_call: TRBD1
cdr3_length: 14
v_call: TRBV2
j_call: TRBJ2-7

cdr3_aa: CASSIGGQGGNQPQHF
d_call: .
cdr3_length: 16
v_call: TRBV19
j_call: TRBJ1-5

cdr3_aa: CASSASGWDNSPLHF
d_call: .
cdr3_length: 15
v_call: TRBV5-8
j_call: TRBJ1-6

cdr3_aa: CASSLIIQPQHF
d_call: .
cdr3_length: 12
v_call: TRBV5-8
j_call: TRBJ1-5

cdr3_aa: CTSSRLALRAETQYF
d_call: .
cdr3_length: 15
v_call: TRBV1
j_call: TRBJ2-5

cdr3_aa: CASRGQDRVSSGANVLTF
d_call: TRBD1
cdr3_length: 18
v_call: TRBV2
j_call: TRBJ2-6

cdr3_aa: CASKWTGVYTEAFF
d_call: TRBD1
cdr3_length: 14
v_call: TRBV6-5
j_call: TRBJ1-1

cdr3_aa: CSVEDLRDTNTGELFF
d_call: .
cdr3_length: 16
v_call: TRBV29-1
j_call: TRBJ2-2

cdr3_aa: CASSGRRAAQGEKLFF
d_call: .
cdr3_length: 16
v_call: TRBV2
j_call: TRBJ1-4

cdr3_aa: CASSPPGVNNEQFF
d_call: .
cdr3_length: 14
v_call: TRBV6-6
j_call: TRBJ2-1

cdr3_aa: CASRAGGANGANVLTF
d_call: TRBD1
cdr3_length: 16
v_call: TRBV19
j_call: TRBJ2-6

cdr3_aa: CASSRTVTGNTIYF
d_call: .
cdr3_length: 14
v_call: TRBV3-1/TRBV3-2
j_call: TRBJ1-3

cdr3_aa: CASSDGTLYEQYF
d_call: .
cdr3_length: 13
v_call: TRBV28
j_call: TRBJ2-7

cdr3_aa: CASIGVDRDFTDTQYF
d_call: TRBD1
cdr3_length: 16
v_call: TRBV2
j_call: TRBJ2-3

cdr3_aa: CASTSGGLGNEKLFF
d_call: .
cdr3_length: 15
v_call: TRBV7-9
j_call: TRBJ1-4

cdr3_aa: CASSLGQRETQYF
d_call: .
cdr3_length: 13
v_call: TRBV7-2
j_call: TRBJ2-5

cdr3_aa: CSASILGTGDGNEQYF
d_call: TRBD1
cdr3_length: 16
v_call: TRBV20-1
j_call: TRBJ2-7

cdr3_aa: CAISGGGSYYEQYF
d_call: .
cdr3_length: 14
v_call: TRBV10-3
j_call: TRBJ2-7

cdr3_aa: CASSPGLAGEQYF
d_call: TRBD2
cdr3_length: 13
v_call: TRBV5-6
j_call: TRBJ2-7

cdr3_aa: CATSDSRDTHYNEQFF
d_call: .
cdr3_length: 16
v_call: TRBV24-1
j_call: TRBJ2-1

cdr3_aa: CARSLPPWESSYEQYF
d_call: .
cdr3_length: 16
v_call: TRBV7-5
j_call: TRBJ2-7

cdr3_aa: CASSRSRDRDIDEQFF
d_call: TRBD1
cdr3_length: 16
v_call: TRBV27
j_call: TRBJ2-1

cdr3_aa: CASSEPGGLVSPLHF
d_call: TRBD1
cdr3_length: 15
v_call: TRBV25-1
j_call: TRBJ1-6

cdr3_aa: CASSYSEQPQHF
d_call: .
cdr3_length: 12
v_call: TRBV6-6
j_call: TRBJ1-5